This entry lists 18 T cell receptor beta chains sequenced from one sample in a study of T cell responses to AZD1222 COVID-19 vaccine. Some clones are missing from TCRdb's copy, which holds only in-frame ones; the method was immunoSEQ multiplex PCR. The profile shows 86,000 or so clones, almost 90% of them singletons. The sequences come from peripheral blood, collected 28 days after the second AZD1222 dose. These receptor sequences come from an adult who received the AZD1222 COVID-19 vaccine.

The chain carries TRBV2 and TRBJ2-5; TRBD1 matches 10 bases. Germline loops: CDR1 SNHLY, CDR2 FYNNEI. The junction had 8 bases not matched to a gene; V was cut back by 5 bases and J by 5 bases. The CDR3 is 15 amino acids. Written as DNA, the CDR3 is TGTGCCAGCAGTAAGACAGGGGGCAAGGGTGAGACCCAGTACTTC. This sequence encodes CASSKTGGKGETQYF.

The V call is TRBV5-5, the J call TRBJ2-4; 7 bases line up with TRBD1. The J segment lost 5 bases and the V segment lost 6 bases, leaving 5 bases of the junction unmatched. The CDR3 spans 13 residues. The V gene's germline CDR1 is SGHKS and CDR2 YYEKEE (reference sequence). Written as DNA, the CDR3 is TGTGCCAGCACCGGGGACAGAGAAAACATTCAGTACTTC. This gives the protein CASTGDRENIQYF.

This chain connects TRBV23-1 to TRBJ1-3, with D hard to call. TRBV23-1 is placed among ORFs of uncertain function. V was cut by 11 bases and J by 0 bases, with 23 bases left in between. The CDR3 sequence is 17 residues long. The chain's CDR3 is CAGTPSPGFYSGNTIYF. CDR3 coding DNA: TGCGCCGGCACCCCGTCACCCGGATTCTACTCTGGAAACACCATATATTTT.

The V and J genes are TRBV5-6 and TRBJ1-1; no clear D gene. Looked up from germline, CDR1 is SGHDT and CDR2 is YYEEEE. The CDR3 has 17 residues. Trimming cost V 3 bases and J 2 bases, with 20 bases left between them. CDR3 amino acids: CASSYSQVLDLNTEAFF. CDR3 nucleotide sequence: TGTGCCAGCAGCTACTCCCAGGTCCTTGACCTCAACACTGAAGCTTTCTTT.

The rearrangement joins TRBV6-2 or TRBV6-3 to TRBJ1-4, with D unresolved. V lost 2 bases to trimming and J lost 0 bases, with 7 bases between them. Germline V gives CDR1 MNHEY, CDR2 SVGEGT. The CDR3 has 15 residues. The CDR3 spells CASSYLGATNEKLFF. The CDR3 DNA is TGTGCCAGCAGTTACCTTGGAGCAACTAATGAAAAACTGTTTTTT.

The gene calls are TRBV29-1 and TRBJ2-1; TRBD1 agrees at 9 bases. With V trimmed by 3 bases and J by 4 bases, 4 bases remained unmatched. The CDR3 has 14 residues. Germline values: CDR1 SQVTM, CDR2 ANQGSEA. The CDR3 loop is CSVDIGTGYNEQFF. CDR3 DNA sequence: TGCAGCGTTGACATTGGGACAGGGTACAATGAGCAGTTCTTC.

The chain has TRBV3-1 (or the pseudogene TRBV3-2) and TRBJ2-1; D possibly uses TRBD1 or TRBD2 (7 bases each). There are 12 residues in the CDR3. Germline V gene data show CDR1 as LGHDT and CDR2 as YNNKEL (reference sequence). V was shortened by 5 bases and J by 10 bases, with 12 bases between the two germline ends. The CDR3 region has the DNA TGTGCCAGCAGCAGACAGGGAGGGGAGCAGTTCTTC. Translation: CASSRQGGEQFF.

The chain employs TRBV9 and TRBJ2-1; 11 bases align to TRBD2. Per germline, CDR1 SGDLS and CDR2 YYNGEE. V gave up 4 bases and J gave up 9 bases; unmatched junction bases: 9. The CDR3 covers 15 residues. The CDR3 reads CASSSRLGLAGEQFF. The CDR3 region has the DNA TGTGCCAGCAGCTCCAGACTCGGACTAGCGGGTGAGCAGTTCTTC.

The V call is TRBV13, the J call TRBJ1-2; 9 bases agree with TRBD1. The CDR3 runs to 14 residues. Germline V gene sequence: CDR1 PRHDT, CDR2 FYEKMQ (reference sequence). The junction had 5 bases not matched to a gene; V was cut back by 5 bases and J by 4 bases. The CDR3, as DNA: TGTGCCAGCAGCGCGGACAGGGGAGGCTATGGCTACACCTTC. Protein product: CASSADRGGYGYTF.

The rearrangement uses TRBV2 and TRBJ2-1; no definite D call. This CDR3 comprises 13 residues. V lost 10 bases to trimming and J lost 8 bases, with 18 bases between them. In germline, CDR1 is SNHLY, CDR2 FYNNEI. In DNA form, the CDR3 reads TGTGCCAACACCAGAGCACTGGGCCATGAGCAGTTCTTC. Translating gives CANTRALGHEQFF.

The V call is TRBV2, the J call TRBJ1-2; the D gene is possibly TRBD1 (5 bases). Per germline, CDR1 SNHLY and CDR2 FYNNEI. This CDR3 region has 11 residues. V was pared by 4 bases and J by 9 bases, with 9 bases between. In DNA, the CDR3 is TGTGCCAGCAGTGCCTCAGGGAGCTACACCTTC. Amino acids: CASSASGSYTF.

A remark on this clone: Other DNA sequences of this sample code for an identical CDR3. This sequence joins TRBV6-5 and TRBJ2-1; TRBD1 might be the D (6 bases). CDR1 MNHEY and CDR2 SVGAGI come from the germline V gene. This CDR3 has 12 amino acids. Trimming took off 2 bases at V and 7 bases at J, with 6 bases between the two ends. The CDR3 nucleotides are TGTGCCAGCAGTTACAGGGGGAATGAGCAGTTCTTC. Protein sequence: CASSYRGNEQFF.

J is TRBJ2-1 and V is TRBV5-1; D gene ambiguous. Germline CDR1 and CDR2: SGHRS and YFSETQ. The CDR3 covers 12 residues. V was trimmed by 5 bases and J by 9 bases, leaving 12 bases between them. The CDR3 DNA sequence: TGCGCCAGCAGTTTTAGTACGGGTGAGCAGTTCTTC. Protein sequence: CASSFSTGEQFF.

The chain is built from TRBV10-1 and TRBJ2-5; tentative D call: TRBD2 (5 bases). The CDR3 has 16 residues. Per germline, CDR1 WNHNN and CDR2 SYGVQD (reference sequence). V was trimmed by 0 bases and J by 5 bases, leaving 16 bases between them. The CDR3 bases are TGCGCCAGCAGTGAGTCGAACTCGGGATTCACGGAGACCCAGTACTTC. This codes for CASSESNSGFTETQYF.

This chain links TRBV6-4 with TRBJ1-4; 10 bases align to TRBD1. Germline assignment: CDR1 MRHNA and CDR2 SNTAGT. The CDR3 runs to 15 residues. The V and J ends lost 2 bases and 8 bases, in that order; junction bases with no gene match: 5. CDR3 nucleotide sequence: TGTGCCAGCAGTGACGGGACAGGGGCTGGAGAAAAACTGTTTTTT. As protein: CASSDGTGAGEKLFF.

The CDR3 region is CASSVGGGYEQYF. The DNA of the CDR3 is TGTGCCAGTTCGGTGGGAGGGGGCTACGAGCAGTACTTC. The V call is TRBV19, the J call TRBJ2-7; the D gene is possibly TRBD2 (7 bases). V gave up 8 bases and J gave up 3 bases, with 14 bases separating them. The CDR3 totals 13 residues. Germline assignment: CDR1 LNHDA and CDR2 SQIVND (reference sequence).

J is TRBJ1-1 and V is TRBV6-4; 7 bases align to TRBD1. CDR1 is MRHNA and CDR2 is SNTAGT in the germline V gene. This CDR3 has 13 residues. Trimming took 6 bases from V and 4 from J; bases not matched to a gene: 5. CDR3 nucleotide sequence: TGTGCCAGCAGATTGGACAGGACCACTGAAGCTTTCTTT. It codes for CASRLDRTTEAFF.

This chain's CDR3 is CASSLRVNTEAFF. The CDR3 DNA reads TGCGCCAGCAGCTTGAGGGTGAACACTGAAGCTTTCTTT. The rearrangement joins TRBV5-1 to TRBJ1-1; D is ambiguous. The CDR3 loop spans 13 amino acids. With 1 base removed from V and 0 bases from J, the gap between germline ends came to 4 bases. The germline V gene has CDR1 SGHRS and CDR2 YFSETQ.